Listed below are T cell receptor beta chains from one sample, sequenced in a study of cytomegalovirus exposure and HLA in healthy donors. TCRdb's copy holds only in-frame clones and misses some; the assay was immunoSEQ multiplex PCR. The table includes around 150,000 clones, around 57% detected once. The specimen sequenced was PBMCs. The receptors were sampled from a male donor in good health and CMV-seronegative. CDR3s include the opening cysteine and the closing phenylalanine or tryptophan. The D gene is left open where the match is weak. Clone size is given for some rows only: seen once, a few or many times, or a class if the clone is expanded.

few,NA,TRBV6-5,TRBJ1-4,CASSYGATNEKLFF,TGTGCCAGCAGTTACGGAGCAACTAATGAAAAACTGTTTTTT
NA,TRBD1,TRBV7-3,TRBJ2-1,CASSLRQGAYEQFF,TGTGCCAGCAGCTTACGGCAGGGGGCCTATGAGCAGTTCTTC
NA,TRBD1,TRBV5-6,TRBJ2-5,CASSQGTDQETQYF,TGTGCCAGCAGCCAAGGGACAGATCAAGAGACCCAGTACTTC
few,NA,TRBV2,TRBJ1-4,CASRRSTEKLFF,TGTGCCAGCAGACGCTCAACAGAAAAACTGTTTTTT
once,NA,TRBV29-1,TRBJ2-7,CSVVFSQEQYF,TGCAGCGTTGTGTTCTCACAGGAGCAGTACTTC
NA,TRBD2,TRBV7-2,TRBJ2-3,CASQAGGDTQYF,TGTGCCAGCCAAGCGGGGGGAGATACGCAGTATTTT
NA,TRBD1,TRBV5-6,TRBJ1-3,CASSPGTGYRFSGNTIYF,TGTGCCAGCAGCCCCGGGACAGGGTATAGGTTCTCTGGAAACACCATATATTTT
NA,NA,TRBV15,TRBJ1-4,CATSTSTNEKLFF,TGTGCCACCAGCACTTCAACTAATGAAAAACTGTTTTTT
NA,TRBD1,TRBV7-8,TRBJ1-5,CASSLGQGKSQPQHF,TGTGCCAGCAGCTTGGGACAGGGGAAGAGCCAGCCCCAGCATTTT
NA,TRBD2,TRBV7-2,TRBJ2-7,CASSPVSGDPYEQYF,TGTGCCAGCAGCCCCGTAAGCGGGGACCCCTACGAGCAGTACTTC
NA,NA,TRBV7-9,TRBJ2-7,CASTTSERSYEQYF,TGTGCCAGCACCACTAGTGAAAGGTCCTACGAGCAGTACTTC
NA,NA,TRBV6-5,TRBJ1-5,CASSSTGHINQPQHF,TGTGCCAGCAGTTCTACAGGACATATCAATCAGCCCCAGCATTTT
NA,NA,TRBV11-2,TRBJ2-7,CASSLDNDRRGFYEQYF,TGTGCCAGCAGCTTAGATAACGACAGAAGGGGGTTCTACGAGCAGTACTTC
NA,TRBD2,TRBV7-9,TRBJ2-5,CASSSAQTSGAQETQYF,TGTGCCAGCAGCTCCGCCCAGACTAGCGGGGCACAAGAGACCCAGTACTTC
NA,NA,TRBV19,TRBJ1-6,CASSMPGGSPLHF,TGTGCCAGTAGTATGCCGGGGGGATCACCCCTCCACTTT
NA,NA,TRBV5-4,TRBJ2-7,CASSLAGNVEAYEQYF,TGTGCCAGCAGCTTGGCCGGTAATGTCGAAGCCTACGAGCAGTACTTC
once,NA,TRBV7-8,TRBJ1-3,CASSTQGGGNTIYF,TGTGCCAGCAGTACTCAAGGGGGTGGAAACACCATATATTTT
few,TRBD1,TRBV5-1,TRBJ2-2,CASSLSTGDTGELFF,TGCGCCAGCAGCTTGTCGACAGGGGACACCGGGGAGCTGTTTTTT